This TCR beta chain stems from a study of beta chain features in type 1 diabetes. Sequenced material consisted of expressed TCRB transcripts (all of the isolated RNA was reverse transcribed). Measured with immunoSEQ multiplex PCR; TCRdb has only the in-frame clones, and not every one. The data contain approximately 16,000 clones, roughly 70% of them singletons. From germline, CDR1 is SGHRS and CDR2 YFSETQ. The germline V and J ends were trimmed by 6 bases and 3 bases, with 15 bases remaining between them. This CDR3 comprises 14 residues. Findings and caveats of the study: Among patients with Type 1 diabetes, TCRB CDR3s were moderately but significantly shorter in every one of the four CD4+ subsets. Because the template was cDNA, high-expressing cells might be over-represented.

Of note for this clone: What it recognizes is unknown.

This clonotype was obtained from a man aged 25-45 years with type 1 diabetes. The sequenced material came from stem cell memory CD4+ T cells from blood. The chain has TRBV5-1 and TRBJ1-1; D gene uncertain. The CDR3 sequence: CASTRTSTHTEAFF. CDR3 in DNA: TGCGCCAGCACCCGTACTAGTACGCACACTGAAGCTTTCTTT. Filled out from reference TRBV5-1 and TRBJ1-1, the complete variable domain reads KAGVTQTPRYLIKTRGQQVTLSCSPISGHRSVSWYQQTPGQGLQFLFEYFSETQRNKGNFPGRFSGRQFSNSRSEMNVSTLELGDSALYLCASTRTSTHTEAFFGQGTRLTVV.